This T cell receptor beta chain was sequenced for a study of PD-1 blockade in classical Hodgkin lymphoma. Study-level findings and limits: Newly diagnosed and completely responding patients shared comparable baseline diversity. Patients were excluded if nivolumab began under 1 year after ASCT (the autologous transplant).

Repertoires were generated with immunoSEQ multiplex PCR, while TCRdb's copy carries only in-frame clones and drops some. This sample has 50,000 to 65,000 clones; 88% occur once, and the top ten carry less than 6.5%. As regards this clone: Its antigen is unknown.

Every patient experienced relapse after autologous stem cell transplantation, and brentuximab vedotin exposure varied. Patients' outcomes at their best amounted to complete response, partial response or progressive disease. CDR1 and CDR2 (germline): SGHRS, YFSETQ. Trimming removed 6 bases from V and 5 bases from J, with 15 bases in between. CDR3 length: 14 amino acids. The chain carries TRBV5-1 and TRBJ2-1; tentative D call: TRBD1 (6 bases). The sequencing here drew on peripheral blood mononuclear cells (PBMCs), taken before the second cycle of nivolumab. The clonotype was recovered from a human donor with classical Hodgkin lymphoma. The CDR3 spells CASKEEDRNNEQFF. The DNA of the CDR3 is TGCGCCAGCAAGGAGGAGGACAGAAACAATGAGCAGTTCTTC. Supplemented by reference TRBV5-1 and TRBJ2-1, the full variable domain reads KAGVTQTPRYLIKTRGQQVTLSCSPISGHRSVSWYQQTPGQGLQFLFEYFSETQRNKGNFPGRFSGRQFSNSRSEMNVSTLELGDSALYLCASKEEDRNNEQFFGPGTRLTVL.